This entry lists 27 T cell receptor beta chains sequenced from one sample in a study of follicular helper T cells after annual influenza vaccination. Clones were read by immunoSEQ multiplex PCR, and TCRdb kept only the in-frame ones, dropping some. The sample lists 4,500 to 7,000 clones; 85% were seen once. Time point reported: 2015-2016 season, pre-vaccination. The input for sequencing was CXCR5+ CD38- circulating T follicular helper cells from blood, taken on the day of influenza vaccination. The subset: circulating Tfh, non-naive CD4+CXCR5+PD-1+ (ICOS+CD38+ or ICOS-CD38-). The receptors come from an adult who received the influenza vaccine.

The rearrangement joins TRBV5-6 to TRBJ2-7; D call uncertain. This CDR3 contains 12 residues. CDR1 is SGHDT, CDR2 YYEEEE, per germline. V was clipped by 1 base and J by 4 bases, with 6 bases between them. CDR3 amino acids: CASSLLLYEQYF. In DNA form, the CDR3 reads TGTGCCAGCAGCTTGCTATTATACGAGCAGTACTTC.

The chain has TRBV10-3 and TRBJ2-5; 8 nucleotides align to TRBD2. After removal of 9 bases from V and 4 bases from J, the junction contained 10 bases not matched to a gene. Looked up from germline, CDR1 is ENHRY and CDR2 is SYGVKD. The CDR3 covers 14 residues. In nucleotides, the CDR3 is TGTGCCATAGGTACCGGGAGGGCCGGAGAGACCCAGTACTTC. This sequence encodes CAIGTGRAGETQYF.

The J gene is TRBJ1-2, the V gene TRBV5-1; 9 bases are a match to TRBD1. CDR1 and CDR2 (germline): SGHRS, YFSETQ. V gave up 4 bases and J gave up 4 bases; unmatched junction bases: 5. The CDR3 length is 14 residues. The CDR3: CASSQQGASYGYTF. DNA of the CDR3: TGCGCCAGCAGCCAACAGGGGGCGAGCTATGGCTACACCTTC.

The chain uses TRBV2 and TRBJ1-1, with D perhaps matching TRBD1 (6 bases). The CDR3 is made up of 15 amino acids. The germline V and J ends were trimmed by 8 bases and 2 bases, with 18 bases remaining between them. Germline values: CDR1 SNHLY, CDR2 FYNNEI. The CDR3 DNA reads as TGTGCCAGCGGGAGGGCAGGGGTCCTAAACACTGAAGCTTTCTTT. Translating gives CASGRAGVLNTEAFF.

The genes are TRBV18 and TRBJ2-1; D tentatively fits TRBD1 or TRBD2 (6 bases each). The CDR3 sequence is 16 residues long. V was cut by 6 bases and J by 0 bases, with 15 bases left in between. Germline CDR1 reads KGHSH; CDR2 reads LQKENI. The CDR3 region has the DNA TGTGCCAGCTCCCCTGCTAGGGGGGACTCCTACAATGAGCAGTTCTTC. Encoded protein: CASSPARGDSYNEQFF.

The chain has TRBV30 and TRBJ1-3, with a tentative D call TRBD1 (6 bases). CDR3 size: 14 residues. Germline CDR1 reads GTSNPN; CDR2 reads SVGIG (reference sequence). Trimming removed 2 bases at V and 3 bases at J, with 11 bases between. The CDR3: CAWSRDRHGNTIYF. Here the CDR3 DNA reads TGTGCCTGGAGTCGAGACAGGCATGGAAACACCATATATTTT.

CDR3 sequence: CASSLYGTRSYEQYF. CDR3 nucleotides: TGTGCCAGCAGCTTGTACGGGACACGCTCCTACGAGCAGTACTTC. V usage is TRBV5-4 and J usage is TRBJ2-7, with a weak D call TRBD1 (6 bases). This CDR3 contains 15 residues. Between the trimmed V and J ends, which lost 1 base and 0 bases, there was a span of 11 bases. The germline V gene encodes CDR1 SGHNT and CDR2 YYREEE (reference sequence). Full variable domain (remainder filled in from reference TRBV5-4 and TRBJ2-7): ETGVTQSPTHLIKTRGQQVTLRCSSQSGHNTVSWYQQALGQGPQFIFQYYREEENGRGNFPPRFSGLQFPNYSSELNVNALELDDSALYLCASSLYGTRSYEQYFGPGTRLTVT.

The chain is built from TRBV7-2 and TRBJ1-2; D ambiguous. The germline V gene has CDR1 SGHTA and CDR2 FQGNSA. The CDR3 totals 16 residues. Trimming stripped 0 bases from V and 4 bases from J, with 15 bases between. This CDR3 is CASSLAGRSTTYGYTF. CDR3 coding DNA: TGTGCCAGCAGCTTAGCGGGCCGTTCGACGACCTATGGCTACACCTTC.

V is TRBV5-1 and J is TRBJ2-3, with TRBD1 identical over 8 bases. V lost 4 bases to trimming and J lost 1 base; unmatched junction nucleotides: 2. The germline gives CDR1 SGHRS, CDR2 YFSETQ. The CDR3 consists of 14 residues. The CDR3 coding sequence is TGCGCCAGCAGCCTACAGGGGGGCACAGATACGCAGTATTTT. Its translation is CASSLQGGTDTQYF.

The rearrangement joins TRBV11-2 to TRBJ1-5; D uncertain. V was trimmed by 5 bases and J by 0 bases, leaving 8 bases between them. In germline, CDR1 is SGHAT, CDR2 FQNNGV. The CDR3 spans 14 residues. The CDR3 region is CASSLTVSNQPQHF. In DNA form, the CDR3 reads TGTGCCAGCAGCCTCACCGTTAGCAATCAGCCCCAGCATTTT.

V usage is TRBV7-3 and J usage is TRBJ2-2; D perhaps matches TRBD2 (5 bases). The CDR3 is made up of 15 amino acids. The germline V gene has CDR1 SGHTA and CDR2 FQGTGA. The ends were cut back, 1 base at V and 7 bases at J, with 13 bases in the middle. The CDR3 protein is CASSLRGPESGELFF. CDR3 in DNA: TGTGCCAGCAGCTTAAGAGGGCCTGAGAGCGGGGAGCTGTTTTTT.

CDR3 loop: CASSLRYEQYF. Written as DNA, the CDR3 is TGTGCCAGCAGCTTAAGGTACGAGCAGTACTTC. This chain links TRBV7-2 with TRBJ2-7; D gene uncertain. Trimming took 2 bases from V and 4 from J, leaving 3 bases between them. The germline CDR1 and CDR2 sequences are SGHTA and FQGNSA. The CDR3 totals 11 residues.

V gene TRBV15 combines with J gene TRBJ1-5, with D possibly being TRBD1 (5 bases). CDR1 LNHNV and CDR2 YYDKDF come from the germline V gene (reference sequence). The CDR3 loop spans 15 amino acids. V was trimmed by 5 bases and J by 4 bases, leaving 15 bases between them. The CDR3 region has the DNA TGTGCCACCAGCGGCGGGTCAGGGAGGAATCAGCCCCAGCATTTT. The encoded protein is CATSGGSGRNQPQHF.

This rearrangement joins TRBV20-1 to TRBJ2-3; D not certain. Germline-derived CDR1 and CDR2 are DFQATT and SNEGSKA (reference sequence). V lost 3 bases to trimming and J lost 13 bases, with 8 bases between them. This CDR3 contains 9 residues. CDR3 nucleotides: TGCAGTGCTAGTGGGCTTAAGTATTTT. Amino acids: CSASGLKYF.

V and J are TRBV2 and TRBJ2-2, with a weak D call TRBD1 (5 bases). Trimming stripped 1 base from V and 5 bases from J, with 8 bases between. CDR1 and CDR2 (germline): SNHLY, FYNNEI. The CDR3 has 14 amino acids. Here the CDR3 DNA reads TGTGCCAGCAGTGAAGGCAGGGTAACCGGGGAGCTGTTTTTT. Protein product: CASSEGRVTGELFF.

This sequence joins TRBV7-2 and TRBJ1-4; D remains unclear. Trimming took off 1 base at V and 4 bases at J, with 7 bases between the two ends. The CDR3 sequence is 14 residues long. CDR1 is SGHTA, CDR2 FQGNSA, per germline. CDR3 sequence: CASSLGYLNEKLFF. The CDR3 DNA follows: TGTGCCAGCAGCTTAGGTTACCTTAATGAAAAACTGTTTTTT. The complete variable domain, with remaining parts taken from reference TRBV7-2 and TRBJ1-4, reads GAGVSQSPSNKVTEKGKDVELRCDPISGHTALYWYRQSLGQGLEFLIYFQGNSAPDKSGLPSDRFSAERTGGSVSTLTIQRTQQEDSAVYLCASSLGYLNEKLFFGSGTQLSVL.

This chain uses TRBV9 with TRBJ2-3, with TRBD2 matching over 7 bases. V lost 0 bases to trimming and J lost 5 bases; unmatched junction nucleotides: 3. The V gene's germline CDR1 is SGDLS and CDR2 YYNGEE. This CDR3 comprises 14 residues. This CDR3 is CASSVVPSGDTQYF. DNA of the CDR3: TGTGCCAGCAGCGTAGTTCCTAGCGGAGATACGCAGTATTTT. The full variable domain, completed using reference TRBV9 and TRBJ2-3, is DSGVTQTPKHLITATGQRVTLRCSPRSGDLSVYWYQQSLDQGLQFLIQYYNGEERAKGNILERFSAQQFPDLHSELNLSSLELGDSALYFCASSVVPSGDTQYFGPGTRLTVL.

V usage is TRBV7-6 and J usage is TRBJ2-7; D ambiguous. Trimming stripped 3 bases from V and 0 bases from J, with 6 bases between. Germline CDR1 is SGHVS and CDR2 is FNYEAQ. The CDR3 loop spans 13 amino acids. CDR3 bases: TGTGCCAGCAGCTTTACCAACTCCTACGAGCAGTACTTC. Encoded protein: CASSFTNSYEQYF. The full variable domain, completed using reference TRBV7-6 and TRBJ2-7, is GAGVSQSPRYKVTKRGQDVALRCDPISGHVSLYWYRQALGQGPEFLTYFNYEAQQDKSGLPNDRFSAERPEGSISTLTIQRTEQRDSAMYRCASSFTNSYEQYFGPGTRLTVT.

This clone was recorded a few times. The chain links TRBV7-3 to TRBJ2-5, with 7 bases fitting TRBD2. The ends lost 5 bases at V and 2 bases at J; junction bases unmatched: 5. The V gene's germline CDR1 is SGHTA and CDR2 FQGTGA. The CDR3 loop spans 14 amino acids. The CDR3 nucleotides read TGTGCCAGCAGCAATAGCGGGCCTCAAGAGACCCAGTACTTC. It translates to CASSNSGPQETQYF.

The sample holds a few counts of this clone. The V call is TRBV7-6, the J call TRBJ2-7, with no clear D. The CDR3 is made up of 13 amino acids. CDR1 is SGHVS and CDR2 is FNYEAQ in the germline V gene. The V end lost 0 bases, the J end lost 4 bases, and 7 bases lay between the germline ends. CDR3 sequence reads: CASSLAGPYEQYF. The CDR3 DNA reads TGTGCCAGCAGCTTAGCCGGACCTTACGAGCAGTACTTC.

The chain couples TRBV10-3 to TRBJ2-7; possible D gene TRBD2, 6 bases. Trimming took 7 bases from V and 3 from J, leaving 19 bases between them. CDR1 is ENHRY and CDR2 is SYGVKD in the germline V gene. This CDR3 contains 15 residues. The CDR3 region has the DNA TGTGCCATCAATCAATTACCGGGACTTAGCTACGAGCAGTACTTC. Translating it yields CAINQLPGLSYEQYF.

This chain links TRBV30 with TRBJ2-5; D is possibly TRBD1 (6 bases). The CDR3 is 16 amino acids. Germline V CDR1 and CDR2: GTSNPN, SVGIG (reference sequence). Trimming cost V 3 bases and J 0 bases, with 17 bases left between them. The CDR3 here is CAWSNHREWDQETQYF. Written as DNA, the CDR3 is TGTGCCTGGAGCAATCACAGGGAGTGGGACCAAGAGACCCAGTACTTC.

The chain employs TRBV15 and TRBJ2-7; D gene ambiguous. CDR3 length: 15 amino acids. The V gene lost 0 bases and the J gene lost 2 bases, with 11 bases spanning the gap. The germline V gene encodes CDR1 LNHNV and CDR2 YYDKDF (reference sequence). The chain's CDR3 is CATSRDMARTYEQYF. CDR3 DNA sequence: TGTGCCACCAGCAGAGATATGGCCCGTACCTACGAGCAGTACTTC.

Written as DNA, the CDR3 is TGTGCCTTCGGGACCCTCGAGCAGTACTTC. Protein: CAFGTLEQYF. The chain has TRBV30 and TRBJ2-7; D may match TRBD1 or TRBD2 (5 bases each). The CDR3 has 10 amino acids. Germline CDR1 and CDR2: GTSNPN and SVGIG (reference sequence). Trimming stripped 7 bases from V and 6 bases from J, with 10 bases between.

This chain joins TRBV5-1 and TRBJ1-1, with D possibly matching TRBD1 (6 bases). The V and J ends lost 5 bases and 1 base respectively, with 15 bases between them. CDR1 SGHRS and CDR2 YFSETQ come from the germline V gene. This CDR3 is built from 15 residues. CDR3 region: CASSTQGNRNTEAFF. CDR3 in DNA: TGCGCCAGCAGTACCCAGGGGAACAGGAACACTGAAGCTTTCTTT. The whole variable domain, filled in from reference TRBV5-1 and TRBJ1-1, reads KAGVTQTPRYLIKTRGQQVTLSCSPISGHRSVSWYQQTPGQGLQFLFEYFSETQRNKGNFPGRFSGRQFSNSRSEMNVSTLELGDSALYLCASSTQGNRNTEAFFGQGTRLTVV.

The genes are TRBV11-1 and TRBJ1-1; 7 bases agree with TRBD1. The J segment lost 1 base and the V segment lost 3 bases, leaving 5 bases of the junction unmatched. The length of the CDR3 is 15 residues. CDR1 SGHAT and CDR2 FQDESV come from the germline V gene (reference sequence). This chain's CDR3 is CASSFRTGSNTEAFF. The DNA of the CDR3 is TGTGCCAGCAGCTTCAGGACAGGATCGAACACTGAAGCTTTCTTT.

The chain combines TRBV6-1 with TRBJ2-5; no clear D gene. The CDR3 totals 12 residues. The V gene lost 0 bases and the J gene lost 5 bases, with 4 bases spanning the gap. Per germline, CDR1 MNHNS and CDR2 SASEGT. The CDR3 DNA reads as TGTGCCAGCAGTGAAGCAGGGGAGACCCAGTACTTC. It specifies CASSEAGETQYF.